This TCR beta chain appears in the sequencing data of a study of blood T cell repertoires in COVID-19 (TCRdb year 2020). Regarding the complete study: Samples from collaborators originated in the United States, Italy and Spain and spanned both the acute and convalescent phases of COVID-19. The prospective study material was composed of cDNA or gDNA derived from T cells, B-cell-depleted T cells, or PBMCs. Subjects who had been exposed to COVID-19, were actively infected with it, or had recovered from it provided the deeply sampled blood TCRbeta repertoires that made up the dataset. The repertoires were made available in a free public database intended to serve as a resource for research on the immune response to SARS-CoV-2. The samples were drawn from two sources: the first 160 participants of the ongoing ImmuneRACE study, and 950 to 1,500 subjects contributed by 6 global collaborators. Nearly every sample came with metadata listing a de-identified subject ID, COVID-19 status, age in years and sex. Where available, HLA class I and class II types were taken from metadata supplied by the sample provider and were not determined by assay-based typing. Overall study outcomes, separate from this receptor: Clinical and demographic metadata were provided uncurated, with the amount varying by source and participant.

In the prospective study, participants were 18 to 89 years old, resided in fewer than 25 geographic areas of the United States, and were enrolled through a virtual design. In the prospective study, cohorts were assigned on the basis of participant-reported clinical history obtained from a screening survey and a study questionnaire. Recovered participants in ImmuneRACE Cohort 3 were defined as having two consecutive negative NP/OP PCR tests, clearance from a healthcare professional, or resolution of symptoms. In the prospective study, whole blood, serum and a nasopharyngeal or oropharyngeal swab were collected from each participant by mobile phlebotomists. Prospective study participants could optionally give additional blood draws and questionnaires over an approximately 2-month period. Before DNA extraction, prospective study blood samples were shipped either frozen or at room temperature. Its CDR3 holds 16 amino acids, cysteine through phenylalanine. Of the read, only the CDR3 DNA is kept; its 48 bases are in frame from base 1. CDR1 and CDR2 (SGHVS, FQNEAQ) derive from the germline V gene. Trimming removed 0 bases from V and 6 bases from J; the gene matches leave 7 bases unexplained.

TCRbeta CDR3 regions were amplified from genomic DNA by means of the immunoSEQ Assay, a bias-controlled multiplex PCR. The paper's processing steps were these. The number of nucleated cells in each sample was estimated by amplification of reference gene primers within the assay. To quantify the absolute abundance of each unique TCRbeta CDR3 rearrangement, sequence reads were collapsed and filtered. For each sample, productive Simpson clonality was calculated as the square root of Simpson's diversity index across productive rearrangements. TCRdb mirrors the immuneACCESS table, restricted to in-frame sequences. Some clones are absent from its copies; in checked studies, under half trace to an unresolved V gene, and the reason for the others is unknown. D and trimming were read from the DNA, whereas the V and J calls and clone size are those reported in that table. The sample contains approximately 290,000 clones, around 90% of them found a single time. Together, the top ten hold 1% to 1.3% of the sample.

About this clone itself: Its antigen remains unidentified. The record has no base qualities; no much larger clone is one base away.

The chain couples TRBV7-8 to TRBJ1-3; TRBD1 lines up with 8 middle nucleotides. Material for sequencing was PBMCs or T cells enriched from blood (not recorded which). This sequence originates from a woman in her 30s who had recovered from COVID-19. Read as DNA, the sequence is TGTGCCAGCAGCTTAGCCCGGACAGGGCTGAAAAACACCATATATTTT. It translates as CASSLARTGLKNTIYF.